The 10 T cell receptor beta chains given below trace back to one sample, sequenced in a study of T cell responses to AZD1222 COVID-19 vaccine. Measured with immunoSEQ multiplex PCR; TCRdb has only the in-frame clones, and not every one. In the table there are 120,000 to 150,000 clones, about 93% of which are singletons. The source material was peripheral blood, sampled on day 0 of MenACWY control vaccination. The receptors stem from an adult in good health.

The chain has TRBV7-2 and TRBJ1-5, with unresolved D. Germline lookup yields CDR1 SGHTA and CDR2 FQGNSA. With 1 base removed from V and 9 bases from J, the gap between germline ends came to 16 bases. CDR3 length: 15 residues. The CDR3 DNA follows: TGTGCCAGCAGCTTAGAGGGAACGGGGATAAGGCCCCAGCATTTT. Amino acids: CASSLEGTGIRPQHF.

V gene TRBV6-5 combines with J gene TRBJ1-2; possible D gene TRBD1, 5 bases. V shed 6 bases and J shed 2 bases, with 13 bases lying between them. The CDR3 has 14 amino acids. Germline CDR1 and CDR2: MNHEY and SVGAGI. The CDR3 here is CASSSAAGNYGYTF. The CDR3 nucleotides read TGTGCCAGCAGCTCCGCGGCAGGGAACTATGGCTACACCTTC.

This clone was counted between two and nine times. The J gene is TRBJ2-1, the V gene TRBV6-4, with TRBD2 matching 8 bases. CDR1 is MRHNA, CDR2 SNTAGT, per germline. V was pared by 11 bases and J by 7 bases, with 10 bases of the junction left unmatched. The CDR3 is made up of 13 amino acids. CDR3 nucleotide sequence: TGTGCCTCAAGTCGGGGGGGCGAAAATGAGCAGTTCTTC. As protein: CASSRGGENEQFF.

V gene TRBV6-5 combines with J gene TRBJ1-3; 12 bases are shared with TRBD1. The V gene end was trimmed by 5 bases and the J gene end by 3 bases; junction bases not matched to a gene: 2. The CDR3 covers 15 residues. Germline values: CDR1 MNHEY, CDR2 SVGAGI. This CDR3 reads CASSRDRGRGNTIYF. CDR3 nucleotides: TGTGCCAGCAGTCGGGACAGGGGGCGTGGAAACACCATATATTTT.

The V and J genes are TRBV28 and TRBJ1-5, with D possibly being TRBD1 (5 bases). Germline CDR1 MDHEN, CDR2 SYDVKM. CDR3 length: 15 residues. The V end lost 6 bases, the J end lost 11 bases, and 23 bases lay between the germline ends. This chain's CDR3 is CASSRRGGGFLAQHF. The CDR3 coding sequence is TGTGCCAGCAGCCGAAGGGGTGGGGGTTTTTTGGCCCAGCATTTT.

This chain links TRBV20-1 with TRBJ1-1; D not resolved. The CDR3 sequence is 13 residues long. Deletions cut 6 bases from V and 0 bases from J, with 11 bases between. Germline loops: CDR1 DFQATT, CDR2 SNEGSKA (reference sequence). The CDR3 nucleotides are TGCAGTGCGAGTAATAGGGTGAACACTGAAGCTTTCTTT. It translates to CSASNRVNTEAFF.

The V and J genes are TRBV5-1 and TRBJ2-1, with 14 bases matching TRBD2. The CDR3 covers 16 residues. Germline loops: CDR1 SGHRS, CDR2 YFSETQ. The ends lost 5 bases at V and 4 bases at J; junction bases unmatched: 5. The CDR3 protein is CASSKGLAGGYNEQFF. In DNA, the CDR3 is TGCGCCAGCAGTAAAGGACTAGCGGGAGGTTACAATGAGCAGTTCTTC.

The CDR3 sequence: CASSVKPGQGYEQYF. DNA for the CDR3: TGTGCCAGCAGCGTCAAACCGGGACAGGGCTACGAGCAGTACTTC. The J gene is TRBJ2-7, the V gene TRBV9; 9 nucleotides align to TRBD1. This CDR3 has 15 amino acids. Germline V lookup: CDR1 SGDLS, CDR2 YYNGEE. The trim removed 2 bases at V and 3 bases at J, leaving 6 bases unmatched.

The V call is TRBV12-3 or TRBV12-4, the J call TRBJ1-4; 8 bases are shared with TRBD1. The V gene end was trimmed by 7 bases and the J gene end by 14 bases; junction bases not matched to a gene: 9. The CDR3 loop spans 12 amino acids. CDR3 DNA sequence: TGTGCCAGCACCGTTGACAGGGGTCAGCTGTTTTTT. This translates into CASTVDRGQLFF.

This clone showed up just once. Other DNA sequences in this sample translate to the same CDR3. The chain is built from TRBV5-1 and TRBJ1-4; D may be TRBD1 (5 bases). The CDR3 has 14 residues. Germline assignment: CDR1 SGHRS and CDR2 YFSETQ. V was trimmed by 0 bases and J by 8 bases, leaving 11 bases between them. Here the CDR3 DNA reads TGCGCCAGCAGCTTGGGAGGGGTTGGGGAAAAACTGTTTTTT. It translates to CASSLGGVGEKLFF.